Following are 27 T cell receptor beta chains from one sample sequenced in a study of glioma-infiltrating T cells. Using RNA template, CDR3s of TCR alpha and beta were amplified with iRepertoire arm-PCR. Each CDR3 protein is one row after TCRdb ran MiXCR on the multiplex PCR reads. The table has about 400,000 distinct CDR3 sequences, around 38% seen once. Material for sequencing was glioma tissue, nonneoplastic brain tissue, or PBMCs (not recorded which). The source of these receptors is a human donor with low-grade glioma or glioblastoma, undergoing nonglioma brain surgery, or in good health (not recorded which).

This clonotype appeared a few times. The V and J genes are TRBV20-1 and TRBJ2-3; 10 nucleotides agree with TRBD2. The CDR3 has 18 amino acids. V lost 6 bases to trimming and J lost 7 bases; unmatched junction nucleotides: 22. The germline CDR1 and CDR2 sequences are DFQATT and SNEGSKA (reference sequence). CDR3 protein: CSAPATGGAGGPMNTQYF. Written as DNA, the CDR3 is TGCAGTGCGCCCGCAACCGGAGGAGCGGGAGGGCCCATGAATACGCAGTATTTT.

The J gene is TRBJ2-3, the V gene TRBV15; no reliable D call. The V end lost 5 bases, the J end lost 7 bases, and 13 bases lay between the germline ends. Germline CDR1 and CDR2: LNHNV and YYDKDF (reference sequence). This CDR3 spans 13 amino acids. The CDR3, as DNA: TGTGCCACCAGCGCGCCCCGCACGAATACGCAGTATTTT. This sequence encodes CATSAPRTNTQYF.

The J gene is TRBJ2-5, the V gene TRBV19; the D gene could be TRBD1 or TRBD2 (5 bases each). The germline CDR1 and CDR2 sequences are LNHDA and SQIVND (reference sequence). This CDR3 comprises 13 residues. Deletions cut 4 bases from V and 9 bases from J, with 15 bases between. CDR3 protein: CASSKVLRGAQYF. DNA for the CDR3: TGTGCCAGTAGTAAGGTCCTCCGAGGGGCCCAGTACTTC.

The CDR3 loop reads CASSPPKPPGTSGSSGYEQYF. The CDR3 DNA is TGTGCCAGCAGTCCACCTAAACCCCCCGGGACTAGCGGGAGCTCGGGATACGAGCAGTACTTC. The V gene is TRBV27, the J gene TRBJ2-7, with TRBD2 matching over 14 bases. CDR1 MNHEY and CDR2 SMNVEV come from the germline V gene (reference sequence). This CDR3 has 21 residues. The V and J ends lost 5 bases and 4 bases, in that order; junction bases with no gene match: 22.

V and J are TRBV11-1 and TRBJ1-1; no clear D gene. This CDR3 spans 13 amino acids. Trimming cost V 7 bases and J 7 bases, with 16 bases left between them. Germline CDR1 reads SGHAT; CDR2 reads FQDESV (reference sequence). CDR3 amino acids: CASIQQGIGEAFF. The CDR3 DNA reads as TGTGCCAGCATCCAACAAGGGATAGGTGAAGCTTTCTTT. The variable domain in full, with the rest retrieved from reference TRBV11-1 and TRBJ1-1, is EAEVAQSPRYKITEKSQAVAFWCDPISGHATLYWYRQILGQGPELLVQFQDESVVDDSQLPKDRFSAERLKGVDSTLKIQPAELGDSAMYLCASIQQGIGEAFFGQGTRLTVV.

The chain recombines TRBV15 with TRBJ2-3; 7 nucleotides line up with TRBD2. With V trimmed by 1 base and J by 0 bases, 13 bases remained unmatched. This CDR3 is built from 19 residues. Germline V gene lookup returns CDR1 LNHNV and CDR2 YYDKDF (reference sequence). The CDR3 nucleotides are TGTGCCACCAGCAGAGCACTAGCGACTTTTAACCCTAGCACAGATACGCAGTATTTT. Translated: CATSRALATFNPSTDTQYF.

This sequence joins TRBV18 and TRBJ2-7; 9 bases map to TRBD1. Germline CDR1 KGHSH, CDR2 LQKENI. Losses at the gene ends were 6 bases for V and 3 bases for J; bases not matched to a gene: 9. The CDR3 is made up of 15 amino acids. The CDR3 DNA reads as TGTGCCAGCTCCCCCACGACAGGGGGGGACTACGAGCAGTACTTC. It codes for CASSPTTGGDYEQYF.

As concerns this clonotype: It may be a read error: a sequence one base away is much more abundant. Since no conserved phenylalanine or tryptophan closes the CDR3, a read error is the likely cause. The chain employs TRBV27 and TRBJ1-1; TRBD1 might be the D (6 bases). The ends were cut back, 2 bases at V and 6 bases at J, with 13 bases in the middle. This CDR3 is built from 14 residues. Germline V gives CDR1 MNHEY, CDR2 SMNVEV (reference sequence). CDR3 nucleotides: TGTGCCAGCAGTTTAACAGGGTTAAAGGCTGAAGCTTTCCTT. It codes for CASSLTGLKAEAFL.

This clonotype was detected only a few times. V and J are TRBV20-1 and TRBJ2-5, with 10 bases fitting TRBD2. Germline V gene sequence: CDR1 DFQATT, CDR2 SNEGSKA (reference sequence). The CDR3 extends over 15 amino acids. The junction had 9 bases not matched to a gene; V was cut back by 3 bases and J by 5 bases. In DNA form, the CDR3 reads TGCAGTGCTAGGTCCGGGACTAGCGAAGGGGAGACCCAGTACTTC. This sequence encodes CSARSGTSEGETQYF.

To note about this clonotype: A single base separates this from a much larger clone, so it may be a read error. The chain couples TRBV28 to TRBJ2-7, with 8 positions matching TRBD1. The ends lost 8 bases at V and 2 bases at J; junction bases unmatched: 11. There are 15 residues in the CDR3. CDR1 and CDR2 from the germline V gene are MDHEN and SYDVKM. The CDR3 loop reads CASGPRGTGAYEQYF. The CDR3 DNA is TGTGCCAGCGGTCCTCGGGGGACAGGAGCCTACGAGCAGTACTTC.

This rearrangement joins TRBV4-1 to TRBJ2-1; 10 bases line up with TRBD2. The CDR3 sequence is 16 residues long. Losses at the gene ends were 0 bases for V and 6 bases for J; bases not matched to a gene: 5. CDR1 is MGHRA, CDR2 YSYEKL, per germline. The CDR3 region is CASSQEVLAGPNEQFF. In nucleotides, the CDR3 is TGCGCCAGCAGCCAAGAGGTACTAGCGGGGCCCAATGAGCAGTTCTTC.

This clonotype was seen a few times. The chain recombines TRBV7-2 with TRBJ2-7, with TRBD2 matching 8 bases. The germline gives CDR1 SGHTA, CDR2 FQGNSA. Trimming cost V 2 bases and J 3 bases; bases outside gene matches: 6. The CDR3 covers 15 residues. In DNA form, the CDR3 reads TGTGCCAGCAGCTTAATGGGACTAGAGGGCTACGAGCAGTACTTC. Its protein product is CASSLMGLEGYEQYF.

This clonotype occurred a few times. V is TRBV6-1 and J is TRBJ2-7; tentative D call: TRBD2 (7 bases). Germline CDR1 and CDR2: MNHNS and SASEGT. V was shortened by 6 bases and J by 6 bases, with 27 bases between the two germline ends. This CDR3 is built from 17 residues. The CDR3 sequence: CASSSFREAGVDFEQYF. In DNA, the CDR3 is TGTGCCAGCAGCTCCTTTCGGGAGGCAGGGGTCGATTTCGAGCAGTACTTC.

This clonotype was recorded many times. The V call is TRBV28, the J call TRBJ1-3, with no clear D. The V end lost 5 bases, the J end lost 7 bases, and 9 bases lay between the germline ends. This CDR3 is 12 amino acids long. Germline V gene sequence: CDR1 MDHEN, CDR2 SYDVKM. This chain's CDR3 is CASSLQWNTIYF. The CDR3 DNA is TGTGCCAGCAGTCTACAGTGGAACACCATATATTTT. The variable domain in full, with the rest retrieved from reference TRBV28 and TRBJ1-3, is DVKVTQSSRYLVKRTGEKVFLECVQDMDHENMFWYRQDPGLGLRLIYFSYDVKMKEKGDIPEGYSVSREKKERFSLILESASTNQTSMYLCASSLQWNTIYFGEGSWLTVV.

This clonotype has ten or more counts. The chain carries TRBV28 and TRBJ2-5; 11 nucleotides line up with TRBD2. The V segment lost 6 bases and the J segment 5 bases; nucleotides outside the gene matches: 8. In germline, CDR1 is MDHEN, CDR2 SYDVKM. The CDR3 has 15 residues. For the CDR3, the DNA is TGTGCCAGCAGCTCCGGGGCTAGCGGGAGGGAGACCCAGTACTTC. Translating gives CASSSGASGRETQYF.

V and J are TRBV25-1 and TRBJ2-2; 7 nucleotides agree with TRBD1. The CDR3 has 13 residues. The J segment lost 1 base and the V segment lost 8 bases, leaving 1 base of the junction unmatched. Germline V gene sequence: CDR1 MGHDK, CDR2 SYGVNS. CDR3 nucleotides: TGTGCCAGCGCAGGGGGGAACACCGGGGAGCTGTTTTTT. Translation gives CASAGGNTGELFF.

The chain is built from TRBV5-1 and TRBJ2-1; D is unresolved. CDR3 length: 12 residues. Trimming shortened V by 5 bases and J by 0 bases, and 3 bases separated the two germline ends. Germline V CDR1 and CDR2: SGHRS, YFSETQ. The CDR3 DNA reads as TGCGCCAGCAGATTCTCCTACAATGAGCAGTTCTTC. This sequence encodes CASRFSYNEQFF.

The chain uses TRBV28 and TRBJ2-2; TRBD2 agrees at 10 bases. Germline CDR1 is MDHEN and CDR2 is SYDVKM. With V trimmed by 3 bases and J by 7 bases, 8 bases remained unmatched. The CDR3 contains 16 residues. The CDR3: CASSFLAGVGGGELFF. The CDR3 coding sequence is TGTGCCAGCAGTTTTCTAGCGGGAGTAGGTGGCGGGGAGCTGTTTTTT.

This clonotype was detected ten times or more. The rearrangement joins TRBV28 to TRBJ1-5; D gene ambiguous. Germline-derived CDR1 and CDR2 are MDHEN and SYDVKM. CDR3 size: 11 residues. V lost 5 bases, J lost 4 bases, and 3 bases lay in between. CDR3 protein: CASSTNQPQHF. As DNA, the CDR3 is TGTGCCAGCAGTACAAATCAGCCCCAGCATTTT.

This clonotype appeared a few times. The rearrangement joins TRBV7-2 to TRBJ2-1, with unresolved D. The V end was cut by 3 bases, the J end by 7 bases, with 16 bases between. Germline CDR1 and CDR2: SGHTA and FQGNSA. The CDR3 length is 15 residues. The CDR3 is CASSFSTALWNEQFF. The CDR3 DNA reads TGTGCCAGCAGCTTTTCCACAGCCCTTTGGAATGAGCAGTTCTTC.

The chain recombines TRBV6-9 with TRBJ2-5, with 7 bases fitting TRBD2. The CDR3 has 17 residues. CDR1 is MNHGY, CDR2 SVAAGI, per germline. The J segment lost 2 bases and the V segment lost 6 bases, leaving 15 bases of the junction unmatched. The CDR3 region has the DNA TGTGCCAGCAGCTTAGCTGCAGCGGGACCTGAACAAGAGACCCAGTACTTC. Translating gives CASSLAAAGPEQETQYF.

This chain uses TRBV11-2 with TRBJ2-3, with 14 bases that match TRBD2. The germline V gene has CDR1 SGHAT and CDR2 FQNNGV. V lost 4 bases to trimming and J lost 4 bases; unmatched junction nucleotides: 4. This CDR3 region has 16 residues. The CDR3, as DNA: TGTGCCAGCAGCTCCGGACTAGCGGGAGGTCCAGATACGCAGTATTTT. This sequence encodes CASSSGLAGGPDTQYF.

This clonotype was recorded many times. The chain carries TRBV20-1 and TRBJ2-7, with 7 bases identical to TRBD1. The J segment lost 3 bases and the V segment lost 8 bases, leaving 10 bases of the junction unmatched. From germline, CDR1 is DFQATT and CDR2 SNEGSKA (reference sequence). This CDR3 is built from 13 residues. The CDR3 nucleotides read TGCAGTCCCTCGACAGGGTTGGTCTACGAGCAGTACTTC. This translates into CSPSTGLVYEQYF.

This clonotype has a count of ten or more. This chain connects TRBV7-9 to TRBJ2-1, with TRBD2 identical over 8 bases. CDR3 length: 15 residues. V lost 2 bases and J lost 8; bases outside the gene matches: 8. CDR1 SEHNR and CDR2 FQNEAQ come from the germline V gene (reference sequence). CDR3 amino acids: CASSLSFSGSHEQFF. CDR3 in DNA: TGTGCCAGCAGCTTAAGTTTCAGCGGGAGCCATGAGCAGTTCTTC. Full variable domain (rest looked up from reference TRBV7-9 and TRBJ2-1): DTGVSQNPRHKITKRGQNVTFRCDPISEHNRLYWYRQTLGQGPEFLTYFQNEAQLEKSRLLSDRFSAERPKGSFSTLEIQRTEQGDSAMYLCASSLSFSGSHEQFFGPGTRLTVL.

This clonotype occurred once. This may be a read error: a much more frequent sequence differs by one nucleotide. The rearrangement joins TRBV20-1 to TRBJ1-1; D is perhaps TRBD1 (6 bases). Looked up from germline, CDR1 is DFQATT and CDR2 is SNEGSKA (reference sequence). The CDR3 sequence is 13 residues long. The CDR3, as DNA: TGCAGTGCTGCACAGGGCGTAAACACTAAAGCTTTCTTT. It specifies CSAAQGVNTKAFF.

The V gene is TRBV5-4, the J gene TRBJ2-7; TRBD1 agrees at 10 bases. From germline, CDR1 is SGHNT and CDR2 YYREEE (reference sequence). J gave up 2 bases and V 4 bases, and 6 bases lay outside the gene matches. There are 15 residues in the CDR3. CDR3 sequence: CASSIRGQGAYEQYF. For the CDR3, the DNA is TGTGCCAGCAGCATACGAGGACAGGGGGCCTACGAGCAGTACTTC.

This clonotype was seen ten or more times. The chain combines TRBV20-1 with TRBJ1-5; D not certain. This CDR3 has 14 residues. Trimming pared 6 bases from V and 8 bases from J, leaving 20 bases between. Germline lookup yields CDR1 DFQATT and CDR2 SNEGSKA (reference sequence). The CDR3 spells CSALGGPSPKPQHF. The DNA for the CDR3 is TGCAGTGCCCTGGGAGGGCCCTCCCCAAAGCCCCAGCATTTT.